This record concerns one T cell receptor (beta chain) sequence. Its antigen is still unknown. V lost 6 bases to trimming and J lost 1 base, with 9 bases between them. The CDR3 is made up of 13 amino acids. Germline lookup yields CDR1 MNHNS and CDR2 SASEGT. This record belongs to a study of T cells in Graves' hyperthyroidism and ophthalmopathy. TCR beta CDR3 sequences were amplified from RNA transcripts. Using the HTBI primer set, a first-round RT-PCR was run on the TCR CDR3. Each CDR3 protein gets one entry after TCRdb re-called the multiplex PCR reads with MiXCR. Counted here are about 380,000 distinct CDR3 sequences, approximately 18% occurring once; the ten biggest clones make up 40%. Study-level results: Ophthalmopathy was identified by the model a median roughly six months ahead of onset.

Exclusion of a patient resulted from uncontrolled infection, other autoimmune disease, pregnancy or lactation. The clonotype was recovered from a man aged 18 to 29 with Graves' ophthalmopathy. The sample comprised blood. The chain joins TRBV6-1 to TRBJ1-1; D not resolved. The CDR3 reads CASRSSANTEAFF. The CDR3 DNA is TGTGCCAGCAGATCCTCCGCGAACACTGAAGCTTTCTTT.